One sample yielded the 27 T cell receptor beta chains listed below, sequenced in a study of blood T cells in healthy people across ages. Primed by a sample-barcoded 5' primer and a J-beta primer mix, a second PCR proceeded for roughly 7 to 12 cycles. TCRdb redid the calling of the 5' RACE reads with MiXCR, one entry per CDR3 protein. Altogether about 800,000 distinct CDR3 sequences are present, 58% being singletons, with the ten largest covering 20% to 25%. Sequencing used blood. The receptors were gathered from a man aged 30 to 45 in good health.

There are a few counts of this clonotype. The rearrangement uses TRBV10-3 and TRBJ1-1; D is unclear. V was trimmed by 6 bases and J by 5 bases, leaving 13 bases between them. This CDR3 is 13 amino acids long. The germline V gene encodes CDR1 ENHRY and CDR2 SYGVKD. DNA for the CDR3: TGTGCCATCAGCCAGCAATACGGGACTGAAGCTTTCTTT. It encodes CAISQQYGTEAFF.

This clonotype was detected a few times. The J gene is TRBJ2-6, the V gene TRBV4-2, with TRBD1 matching over 9 bases. This CDR3 comprises 20 residues. Germline trimming cut 1 base from V and 1 base from J; bases unmatched to any gene: 11. Germline CDR1 reads LGHNA; CDR2 reads YNFKEQ. The chain's CDR3 is CASSQAKGTGSFSGANVLTF. CDR3 coding DNA: TGTGCCAGCAGCCAAGCCAAGGGGACAGGGTCCTTTTCTGGGGCCAACGTCCTGACTTTC.

The V gene is TRBV5-1, the J gene TRBJ2-7, with 7 bases identical to TRBD1. In germline, CDR1 is SGHRS, CDR2 YFSETQ. V dropped 1 base and J dropped 0; count of bases not matched to a gene: 4. This CDR3 spans 15 amino acids. The CDR3 loop is CASSLQGVPSYEQYF. The CDR3 DNA sequence: TGCGCCAGCAGCTTGCAGGGGGTCCCCTCCTACGAGCAGTACTTC.

This chain joins TRBV6-5 and TRBJ2-1; D is perhaps TRBD2 (6 bases). Germline loops: CDR1 MNHEY, CDR2 SVGAGI. CDR3 length: 12 amino acids. The V end was cut by 8 bases, the J end by 10 bases, with 15 bases between. DNA for the CDR3: TGTGCCAGCGGGATCGGGACTGGAGAGCAGTTCTTC. It codes for CASGIGTGEQFF.

The chain joins TRBV5-1 to TRBJ2-3; 7 nucleotides line up with TRBD1. Per the germline V gene, CDR1 is SGHRS and CDR2 is YFSETQ. V lost 4 bases to trimming and J lost 2 bases; unmatched junction nucleotides: 4. The CDR3 has 14 residues. The CDR3 DNA sequence: TGCGCCAGCAGCCGGGGACAGAACACAGATACGCAGTATTTT. Translated, it gives CASSRGQNTDTQYF.

Written as DNA, the CDR3 is TGTGCCAGCTCCTCGGGACACCAGAACACTGAAGCTTTCTTT. The encoded protein is CASSSGHQNTEAFF. The chain joins TRBV18 to TRBJ1-1, with D perhaps matching TRBD1 (6 bases). Trimming removed 6 bases at V and 1 base at J, with 12 bases between. The CDR3 runs 14 residues. Looked up from germline, CDR1 is KGHSH and CDR2 is LQKENI.

This clonotype was seen a few times. J is TRBJ1-2 and V is TRBV6-6; D remains unclear. The CDR3 runs to 13 residues. The germline CDR1 and CDR2 sequences are MNHNY and SVGAGI (reference sequence). V gave up 2 bases and J gave up 7 bases, with 11 bases separating them. The CDR3: CASSYGERSGYTF. Here the CDR3 DNA reads TGTGCCAGCAGTTACGGGGAAAGAAGTGGCTACACCTTC.

Only a few counts were recorded for this clonotype. V is TRBV7-2 and J is TRBJ2-5; 7 bases map to TRBD2. The CDR3 runs 15 residues. With 1 base clipped from V and 1 base from J, the junction kept 3 bases outside the gene matches. In germline, CDR1 is SGHTA, CDR2 FQGNSA. The CDR3 spells CASSLVSSGQETQYF. For the CDR3, the DNA is TGTGCCAGCAGCTTAGTTTCTAGCGGCCAAGAGACCCAGTACTTC.

V is TRBV5-1 and J is TRBJ1-2; 8 bases fit TRBD1. Germline lookup yields CDR1 SGHRS and CDR2 YFSETQ. The length of the CDR3 is 14 residues. Trimming at V came to 4 bases and at J to 5 bases, leaving 7 bases not matched to a gene. The CDR3 DNA is TGCGCCAGCAGCCTCGGGACAGGACGTTATGGCTACACCTTC. This encodes CASSLGTGRYGYTF.

This chain links TRBV6-2 or TRBV6-3 with TRBJ2-5; D might be TRBD2 (6 bases). The DNA matches TRBJ2-7 better at its end, which makes the J call doubtful. CDR3 length: 14 amino acids. Germline values: CDR1 MNHEY, CDR2 SVGEGT. The CDR3 nucleotides read TGTGCCACCAGGCGGGACCTAGGGACCTACGAGCAGTACTTC. This gives the protein CATRRDLGTYEQYF.

V is TRBV3-1 and J is TRBJ2-3; possible D gene TRBD2, 6 bases. CDR1 is LGHDT and CDR2 is YNNKEL in the germline V gene (reference sequence). V lost 2 bases and J 14 bases, leaving 17 bases between the germline ends. CDR3 size: 13 residues. CDR3 DNA: TGTGCCAGCAGCCAAACCAGAGGGAGGCAGCGGTATTTT. This sequence encodes CASSQTRGRQRYF.

This clonotype was counted a few times. The rearrangement joins TRBV18 to TRBJ2-7; D may be TRBD1 (6 bases). V was cut by 3 bases and J by 4 bases, with 16 bases left in between. CDR1 and CDR2 from the germline V gene are KGHSH and LQKENI. The CDR3 runs 15 residues. The CDR3 DNA follows: TGTGCCAGCTCACCGTGGGGGCTTTCCAAGTACGAGCAGTACTTC. As protein: CASSPWGLSKYEQYF.

This chain links TRBV20-1 with TRBJ2-7; no clear D. The CDR3 length is 13 residues. Trimming stripped 5 bases from V and 3 bases from J, with 14 bases between. Germline-derived CDR1 and CDR2 are DFQATT and SNEGSKA (reference sequence). The DNA of the CDR3 is TGCAGTGCTCCGTCGACAAGGAACTACGAGCAGTACTTC. Protein sequence: CSAPSTRNYEQYF.

The J gene is TRBJ1-4, the V gene TRBV29-1, with a possible D match to TRBD1 (5 bases). This CDR3 contains 14 residues. V lost 4 bases and J lost 4, with 13 bases in between. In germline, CDR1 is SQVTM, CDR2 ANQGSEA. The CDR3 DNA reads TGCAGCGTTGCTCTAGACAGATATAATGAAAAACTGTTTTTT. This translates into CSVALDRYNEKLFF.

This clonotype was seen a handful of times. The chain links TRBV20-1 to TRBJ2-7, with D possibly TRBD2 on 7 matching bases. V lost 6 bases to trimming and J lost 6 bases, with 21 bases between them. Per germline, CDR1 DFQATT and CDR2 SNEGSKA (reference sequence). This CDR3 spans 14 amino acids. Written as DNA, the CDR3 is TGCAGTGCCACCCTGGGGGGGGCGGGGAGCGAGCAGTACTTC. It translates to CSATLGGAGSEQYF.

The CDR3 DNA is TGCAGCGTCGCGAAAGACAATTCCGGTGGTAATGGCTACACCTTC. It specifies CSVAKDNSGGNGYTF. The V gene is TRBV29-1, the J gene TRBJ1-2; no definite D call. There are 15 residues in the CDR3. V lost 6 bases and J lost 6, with 23 bases in between. Germline CDR1 and CDR2: SQVTM and ANQGSEA.

The chain carries TRBV20-1 and TRBJ1-1; TRBD1 aligns across 8 bases. Losses at the gene ends were 4 bases for V and 5 bases for J; bases not matched to a gene: 15. CDR3 length: 16 residues. Germline CDR1 DFQATT, CDR2 SNEGSKA (reference sequence). The CDR3 spells CSAKLPGQGARTEAFF. The DNA for the CDR3 is TGCAGTGCTAAACTCCCGGGTCAGGGGGCGAGAACTGAAGCTTTCTTT.

The V gene is TRBV6-2 or TRBV6-3, the J gene TRBJ1-6, with D tentatively TRBD1 (6 bases). The germline V gene encodes CDR1 MNHEY and CDR2 SVGEGT. The CDR3 is made up of 13 amino acids. V shed 7 bases and J shed 10 bases, with 14 bases lying between them. The CDR3 nucleotides read TGTGCCAGCACTACAGGGTGGTCCTCACCCCTCCACTTT. Its translation: CASTTGWSSPLHF.

The V gene is TRBV7-2, the J gene TRBJ1-2; no definite D call. Germline CDR1 SGHTA, CDR2 FQGNSA. Trimming pared 2 bases from V and 8 bases from J, leaving 12 bases between. CDR3 size: 13 residues. The chain's CDR3 is CASSLSQVRGYTF. DNA for the CDR3: TGTGCCAGCAGCTTATCCCAGGTCCGAGGCTACACCTTC.

The chain employs TRBV4-1 and TRBJ2-5; D call uncertain. Trimming pared 1 base from V and 5 bases from J, leaving 11 bases between. CDR3 length: 14 amino acids. Germline values: CDR1 MGHRA, CDR2 YSYEKL. In DNA, the CDR3 is TGCGCCAGCAGCCAAGGCGGAAATCGGGAGACCCAGTACTTC. Its protein is CASSQGGNRETQYF.

This clonotype was recorded a few times. The chain links TRBV29-1 to TRBJ2-1; the D gene could be TRBD1 or TRBD2 (6 bases each). V shed 1 base and J shed 6 bases, with 13 bases lying between them. The CDR3 is 14 amino acids. Germline CDR1 reads SQVTM; CDR2 reads ANQGSEA. The DNA of the CDR3 is TGCAGCGTTGAAGGTGCGGGACAAGGCAATGAGCAGTTCTTC. It is translated as CSVEGAGQGNEQFF.

The chain uses TRBV9 and TRBJ1-2; 9 nucleotides match TRBD1. Germline V gene data show CDR1 as SGDLS and CDR2 as YYNGEE. Trimming at V came to 2 bases and at J to 2 bases, leaving 4 bases not matched to a gene. This CDR3 spans 15 amino acids. The CDR3 DNA is TGTGCCAGCAGCGTCAAGGGGACAGGGAACTATGGCTACACCTTC. Residues: CASSVKGTGNYGYTF.

The chain joins TRBV29-1 to TRBJ2-1; D is uncertain. The J call is in doubt because the DNA end fits TRBJ2-7 better. CDR1 and CDR2 (germline): SQVTM, ANQGSEA. The CDR3 has 11 residues. DNA for the CDR3: TGCAGCGTTCGGGCCTACAATGAGCAGTACTTC. Translation gives CSVRAYNEQYF.

This clonotype was seen just once. The chain links TRBV9 to TRBJ2-7; 7 bases fit TRBD2. The CDR3 is 15 amino acids. V was pared by 0 bases and J by 4 bases, with 7 bases of the junction left unmatched. The germline gives CDR1 SGDLS, CDR2 YYNGEE. The CDR3 bases are TGTGCCAGCAGCGTAGCTCCGGGAGGACCTTACGAGCAGTACTTC. Protein product: CASSVAPGGPYEQYF.

To note about this clonotype: A junction end diverges from the germline sequence, so it may reflect a read error. The CDR3, as DNA: TGTACCAGCAGCTTGGGGTCGGCGGGTGAGCAGTTCTTC. Its protein product is CTSSLGSAGEQFF. This chain uses TRBV5-6 with TRBJ2-1; TRBD2 might be the D (5 bases). The CDR3 covers 13 residues. In germline, CDR1 is SGHDT, CDR2 YYEEEE.

This clonotype was seen a single time. CDR3: CSARSQGATEAFF. DNA for the CDR3: TGCAGTGCTAGATCTCAGGGGGCCACTGAAGCTTTCTTT. This chain links TRBV20-1 with TRBJ1-1; 8 positions agree with TRBD1. The germline V gene has CDR1 DFQATT and CDR2 SNEGSKA (reference sequence). This CDR3 contains 13 residues. V lost 2 bases and J lost 4; bases outside the gene matches: 3.

The chain uses TRBV3-1 and TRBJ2-4; a weak D match, TRBD2 (5 bases). CDR1 and CDR2 (germline): LGHDT, YNNKEL (reference sequence). V lost 4 bases, J lost 2 bases, and 9 bases lay in between. The CDR3 is 14 residues long. CDR3 protein: CASSRGLTKNIQYF. DNA for the CDR3: TGTGCCAGCAGCCGAGGGTTAACCAAAAACATTCAGTACTTC.